This T cell receptor beta chain was observed in a study of post-analysis software for immune sequencing data (dated by TCRdb to the mid-2010s). Background on the whole study: Relapsing-remitting, secondary progressive and progressive-relapsing multiple sclerosis were recorded as disease courses, and subtype annotation was lacking for some patients. The patient repertoires were set against roughly eleven previously published healthy control repertoires from donors whose ages ranged from roughly 6 to 27 years. A subset of samples was prepared in parallel using single-end sample barcoding, then pooled and co-amplified after Illumina adapter ligation.

To demonstrate the VDJtools post-analysis software, TCR beta repertoires were profiled from the peripheral blood of 13 young patients with multiple sclerosis. The patients with multiple sclerosis were children and adolescents between roughly 6 and 17 years of age. Results the study describes overall, beyond this receptor: Significantly lower normalized Chao1 diversity was found in multiple sclerosis patients than in controls, suggesting substantial peripheral T-cell clonal expansion. Significantly higher frequencies in patients than in controls were found for roughly 5 TRBV segments, including TRBV5-6, TRBV5-1 and TRBV20-1. Direct clustering with F measure revealed strong co-clustering of samples prepared in the same batch, which led to a batch-effect correction. The control group was slightly older than the multiple sclerosis patient group.

Concerning this clonotype itself: This clone's antigen is unknown. Base-call qualities are not available, and no considerably larger clone is one nucleotide away.

Reading from cysteine to phenylalanine, the CDR3 counts 16 amino acids. Only CDR3 DNA remains: 48 bases, in frame from the first base. At the junction V is shortened by 6 bases and J by 3 bases; bases outside the gene matches: 14. Libraries were constructed by PCR. Sequencing was performed on an Illumina HiSeq 2500. Unique molecular identifiers were incorporated into TCR beta cDNA libraries to reduce PCR and sequencing biases. Roughly 0.5 million cDNA molecules were obtained per 1 to 10 million input T cells, so each molecule approximated one T cell. The patient libraries were prepared and sequenced with the same protocol used for the earlier healthy control dataset. Within a given batch, samples were prepared together, multiplexed and sequenced on the same HiSeq lane. From the authors' description of their analysis: Raw barcoded reads were processed with MIGEC, and single-read molecular identifier groups were discarded before consensus assembly and CDR3 extraction. Clonotype tables were post-analysed with VDJtools, normalizing diversity by down-sampling all datasets to the smallest sample size. To correct batch-related cross-sample contamination, repertoire overlap clustering matched CDR3 amino acid sequences but not nucleotide sequences. Using fastp at Q25 and MiXCR, TCRdb reprocessed the public reads and kept productive beta chains. Rows are combined by CDR3 protein, so each entry shows the most common genes and DNA. Clone size and V and J calls follow TCRdb, not the original study. The sample table lists a few hundred thousand distinct CDR3 sequences, roughly 30% of them with a count of one. Roughly 12% of the sample is held by the ten biggest clonotypes.

The chain links TRBV12-3 or TRBV12-4 with TRBJ2-7; 7 nucleotides in the junction match TRBD1. Sequences were obtained from blood. This clonotype originated in a girl aged 5-17 years with multiple sclerosis. The nucleotide sequence is given as TGTGCCAGCAGCCGGATAACGACAGGGCGAAGCTACGAGCAGTACTTC. It specifies CASSRITTGRSYEQYF.